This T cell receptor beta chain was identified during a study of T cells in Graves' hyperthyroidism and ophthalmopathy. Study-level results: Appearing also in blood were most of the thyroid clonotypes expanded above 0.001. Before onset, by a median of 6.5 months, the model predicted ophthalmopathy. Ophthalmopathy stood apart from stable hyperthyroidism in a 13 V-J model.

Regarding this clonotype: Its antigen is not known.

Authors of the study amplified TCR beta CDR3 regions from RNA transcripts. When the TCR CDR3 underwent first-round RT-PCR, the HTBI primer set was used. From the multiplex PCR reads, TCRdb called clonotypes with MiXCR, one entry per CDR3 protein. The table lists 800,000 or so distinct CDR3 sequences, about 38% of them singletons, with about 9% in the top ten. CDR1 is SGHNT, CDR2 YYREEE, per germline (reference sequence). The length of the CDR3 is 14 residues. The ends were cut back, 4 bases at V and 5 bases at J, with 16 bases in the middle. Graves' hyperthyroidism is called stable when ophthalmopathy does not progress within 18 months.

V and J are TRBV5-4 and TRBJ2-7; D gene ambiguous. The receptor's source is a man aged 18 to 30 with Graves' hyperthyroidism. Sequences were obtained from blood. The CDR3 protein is CASSVEGNGDEQYF. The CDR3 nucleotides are TGTGCCAGCAGCGTTGAAGGGAACGGTGACGAGCAGTACTTC.